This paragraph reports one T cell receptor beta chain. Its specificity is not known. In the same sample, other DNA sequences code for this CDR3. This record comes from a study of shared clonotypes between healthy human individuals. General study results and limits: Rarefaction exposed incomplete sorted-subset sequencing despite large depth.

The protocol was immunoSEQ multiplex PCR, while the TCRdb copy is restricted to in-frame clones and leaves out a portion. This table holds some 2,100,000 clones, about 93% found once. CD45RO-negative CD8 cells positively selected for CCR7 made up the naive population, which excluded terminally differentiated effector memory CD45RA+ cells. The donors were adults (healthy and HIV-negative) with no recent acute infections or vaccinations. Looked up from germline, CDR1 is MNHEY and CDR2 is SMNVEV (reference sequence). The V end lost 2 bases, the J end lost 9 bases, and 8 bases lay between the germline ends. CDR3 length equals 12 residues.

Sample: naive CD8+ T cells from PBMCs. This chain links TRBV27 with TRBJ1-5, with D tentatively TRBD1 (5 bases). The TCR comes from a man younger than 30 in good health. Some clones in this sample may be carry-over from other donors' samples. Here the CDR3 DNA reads TGTGCCAGCAGTTTACCAGGGCGGCCCCAGCATTTT. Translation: CASSLPGRPQHF.